This is a list of T cell receptor beta chains from one sample in a study of CD8 T cells in ankylosing spondylitis. TCRdb re-derived calls from the 5' RACE reads in MiXCR, one entry per CDR3 protein. The data contain more than 300,000 distinct CDR3 sequences, 7% to 9% of them singletons. The sequenced sample consisted of blood, either unsorted or a sorted T cell fraction (not recorded which). Receptor source: a male donor with ankylosing spondylitis. The CDR3 runs from the conserved cysteine through the conserved F or W. D genes are given only for firm matches. Clone sizes are given selectively: once, few, many, or a class where the clone is expanded.

many	15	TRBJ2-1	TRBD1	TRBV4-1	CASSPGQGRSGEQFF	TGCGCCAGCAGCCCTGGACAGGGCAGGTCCGGTGAGCAGTTCTTC
few	16	TRBJ2-4	TRBD2	TRBV12-3/TRBV12-4	CASSPRTSGYLNIQYF	TGTGCCAGCAGTCCAAGGACTAGCGGGTATCTAAACATTCAGTACTTC
many	14	TRBJ2-7	NA	TRBV3-1	CASSLREWGYEQYF	TGTGCCAGCAGCCTCCGGGAATGGGGTTACGAGCAGTACTTC
NA	16	TRBJ2-3	TRBD2	TRBV20-1	CSARDRERGWEDTQYF	TGCAGTGCTAGAGATCGTGAGCGGGGATGGGAAGATACGCAGTATTTT
NA	14	TRBJ2-7	NA	TRBV27	CASSRQQVSYEQYF	TGTGCCAGCAGCCGCCAACAGGTCTCCTACGAGCAGTACTTC
NA	14	TRBJ2-3	TRBD2	TRBV7-9	CASSTRLATDTQYF	TGTGCCAGCAGCACCCGACTAGCCACAGATACGCAGTATTTT
many	19	TRBJ2-2	TRBD2	TRBV7-8	CASSFKRREGRGLTGELFF	TGTGCCAGCAGCTTTAAACGGCGGGAGGGCCGAGGTTTGACCGGGGAGCTGTTTTTT
few	18	TRBJ2-5	TRBD2	TRBV20-1	CSARDRGRVAGGLKTQYF	TGCAGTGCTAGAGATCGGGGACGGGTCGCGGGAGGGCTGAAGACCCAGTACTTC
few	13	TRBJ1-2	NA	TRBV7-9	CASSPRINYGYTF	TGTGCCAGCAGCCCACGGATTAACTATGGCTACACCTTC
NA	15	TRBJ2-6	NA	TRBV4-2	CASSEQRSGANVLTF	TGTGCCAGCAGCGAACAGAGATCTGGGGCCAACGTCCTGACTTTC
NA	14	TRBJ2-7	TRBD1	TRBV19	CASSIRDRVNEQYF	TGTGCCAGTAGTATCCGGGACAGGGTAAACGAGCAGTACTTC
few	17	TRBJ2-7	TRBD2	TRBV20-1	CSASLGTSGRKGYEQYF	TGCAGTGCTAGCCTTGGGACTAGCGGGAGAAAGGGGTACGAGCAGTACTTC
few	14	TRBJ1-1	NA	TRBV2	CAIFKQGLNTEAFF	TGTGCCATCTTTAAGCAGGGCCTGAACACTGAAGCTTTCTTT
NA	16	TRBJ1-3	NA	TRBV4-3	CASSQAGTGSGNTIYF	TGCGCCAGCAGCCAAGCGGGCACAGGGTCTGGAAACACCATATATTTT
few	12	TRBJ2-3	NA	TRBV4-1	CASSETTDTQYF	TGCGCCAGCAGCGAGACCACAGATACGCAGTATTTT
NA	13	TRBJ2-5	NA	TRBV5-1	CASSQDSAQTQYF	TGCGCCAGCAGCCAAGACAGTGCCCAGACCCAGTACTTC